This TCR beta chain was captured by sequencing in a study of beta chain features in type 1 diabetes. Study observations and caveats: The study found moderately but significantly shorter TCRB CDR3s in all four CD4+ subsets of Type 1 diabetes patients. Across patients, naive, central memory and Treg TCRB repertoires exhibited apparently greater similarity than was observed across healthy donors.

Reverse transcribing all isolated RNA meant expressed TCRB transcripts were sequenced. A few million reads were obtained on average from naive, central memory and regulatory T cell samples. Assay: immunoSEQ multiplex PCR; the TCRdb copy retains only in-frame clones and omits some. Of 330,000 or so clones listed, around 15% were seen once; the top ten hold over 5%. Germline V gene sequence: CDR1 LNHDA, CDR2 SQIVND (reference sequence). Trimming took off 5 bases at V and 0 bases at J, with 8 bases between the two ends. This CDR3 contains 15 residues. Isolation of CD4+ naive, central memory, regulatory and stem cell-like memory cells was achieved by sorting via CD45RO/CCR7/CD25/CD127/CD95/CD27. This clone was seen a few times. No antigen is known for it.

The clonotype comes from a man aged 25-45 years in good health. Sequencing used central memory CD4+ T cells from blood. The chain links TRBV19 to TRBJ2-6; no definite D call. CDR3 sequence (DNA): TGTGCCAGTAGTGCCGGCCACTCTGGGGCCAACGTCCTGACTTTC. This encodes CASSAGHSGANVLTF.